This TCR beta chain was captured by sequencing in a study of T cells in localized non-small cell lung cancer. Study findings and constraints: T cell clonality was highest in uninvolved adjacent lung, above tumor.

Clones were sequenced by immunoSEQ multiplex PCR, and TCRdb holds only the in-frame ones, with some missing. The table shows 130,000 or so clones, with more than 70% occurring only once. The CDR3 consists of 13 residues. The germline V gene has CDR1 MNHEY and CDR2 SVGAGI. Trimming removed 8 bases from V and 1 base from J; junction bases left unmatched: 4. Note on this clone: Its cognate antigen is unknown.

This sequence originates from a female donor of 60 years or more with stage I lung adenocarcinoma. J is TRBJ2-7 and V is TRBV6-5; 8 nucleotides match TRBD2. Here the sequenced sample was peripheral blood, taken before any cancer treatment. CDR3: CASWTSTSYEQYF. The CDR3, as DNA: TGTGCCAGCTGGACTAGCACTTCCTACGAGCAGTACTTC.